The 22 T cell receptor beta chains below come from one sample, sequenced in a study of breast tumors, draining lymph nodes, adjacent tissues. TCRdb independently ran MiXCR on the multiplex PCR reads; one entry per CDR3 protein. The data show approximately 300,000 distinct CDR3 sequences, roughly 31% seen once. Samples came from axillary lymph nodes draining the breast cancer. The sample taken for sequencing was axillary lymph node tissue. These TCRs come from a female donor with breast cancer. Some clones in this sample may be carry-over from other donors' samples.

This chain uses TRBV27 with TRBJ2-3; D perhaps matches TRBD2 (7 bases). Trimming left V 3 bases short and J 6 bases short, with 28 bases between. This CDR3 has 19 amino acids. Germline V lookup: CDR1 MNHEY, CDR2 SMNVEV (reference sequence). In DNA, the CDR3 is TGTGCCAGCAGTTTCTCCCCATGGACCGCTGGGAGGGGGAGGGATACGCAGTATTTT. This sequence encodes CASSFSPWTAGRGRDTQYF.

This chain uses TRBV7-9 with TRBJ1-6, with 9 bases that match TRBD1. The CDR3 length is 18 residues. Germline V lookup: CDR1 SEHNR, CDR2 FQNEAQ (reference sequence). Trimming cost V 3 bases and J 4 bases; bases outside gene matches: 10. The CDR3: CASSLGQGNEQYNSPLHF. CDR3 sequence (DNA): TGTGCCAGCAGCTTGGGACAGGGCAACGAGCAGTATAATTCACCCCTCCACTTT.

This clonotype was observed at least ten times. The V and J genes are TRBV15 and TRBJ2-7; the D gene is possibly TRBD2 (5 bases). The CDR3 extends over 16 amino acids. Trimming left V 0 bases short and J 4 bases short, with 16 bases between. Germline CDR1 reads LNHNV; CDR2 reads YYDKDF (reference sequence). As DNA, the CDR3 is TGTGCCACCAGCAGAGATCATGGCGACTACCCGTACGAGCAGTACTTC. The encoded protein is CATSRDHGDYPYEQYF.

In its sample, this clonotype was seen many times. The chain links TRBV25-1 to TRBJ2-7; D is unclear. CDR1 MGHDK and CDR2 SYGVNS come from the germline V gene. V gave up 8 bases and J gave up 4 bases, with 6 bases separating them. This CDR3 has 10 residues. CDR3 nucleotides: TGTGCCAGCGGAACTTACGAGCAGTACTTC. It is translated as CASGTYEQYF.

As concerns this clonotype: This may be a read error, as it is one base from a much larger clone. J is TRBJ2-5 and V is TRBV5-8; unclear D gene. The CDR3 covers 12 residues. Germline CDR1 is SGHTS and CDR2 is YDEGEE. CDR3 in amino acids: CASSLDWASSNF. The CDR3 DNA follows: TGTGCCAGCAGCTTGGATTGGGCGTCTTCTAACTTC.

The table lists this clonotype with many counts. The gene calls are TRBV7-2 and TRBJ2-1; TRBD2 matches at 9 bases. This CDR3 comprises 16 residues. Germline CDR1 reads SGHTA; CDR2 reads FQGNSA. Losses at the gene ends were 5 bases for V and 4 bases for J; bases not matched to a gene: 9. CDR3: CASSLQPGLAYNEQFF. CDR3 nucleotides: TGTGCCAGCAGCCTCCAGCCGGGACTAGCTTACAATGAGCAGTTCTTC.

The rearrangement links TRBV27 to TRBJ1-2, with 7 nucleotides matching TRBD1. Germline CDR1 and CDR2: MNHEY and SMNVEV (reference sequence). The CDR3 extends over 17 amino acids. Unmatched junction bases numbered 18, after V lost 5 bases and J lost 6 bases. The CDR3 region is CASSPYRGNLALNGYTF. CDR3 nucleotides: TGTGCCAGCAGTCCTTACAGGGGAAATCTAGCTTTAAATGGCTACACCTTC.

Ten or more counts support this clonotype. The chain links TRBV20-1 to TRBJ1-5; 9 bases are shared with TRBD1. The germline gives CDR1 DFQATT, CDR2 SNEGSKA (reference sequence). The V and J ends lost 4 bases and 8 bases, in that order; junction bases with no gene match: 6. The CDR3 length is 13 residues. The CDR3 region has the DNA TGCAGTGCTACCACAGGGGGCGGTAAGCCCCAGCATTTT. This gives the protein CSATTGGGKPQHF.

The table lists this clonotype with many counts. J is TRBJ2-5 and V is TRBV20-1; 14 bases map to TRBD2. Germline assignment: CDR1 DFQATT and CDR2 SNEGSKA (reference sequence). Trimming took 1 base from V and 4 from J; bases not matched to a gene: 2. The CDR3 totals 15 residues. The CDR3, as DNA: TGCAGTGCTAGAGCTGGACTAGCGGGAGGAGAGACCCAGTACTTC. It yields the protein CSARAGLAGGETQYF.

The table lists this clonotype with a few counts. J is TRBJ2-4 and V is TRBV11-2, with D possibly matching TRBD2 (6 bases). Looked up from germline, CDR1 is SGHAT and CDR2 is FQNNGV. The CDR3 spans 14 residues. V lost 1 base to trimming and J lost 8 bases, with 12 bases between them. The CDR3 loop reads CASSLGGTGDIQYF. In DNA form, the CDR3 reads TGTGCCAGCAGCTTAGGCGGGACGGGTGACATTCAGTACTTC.

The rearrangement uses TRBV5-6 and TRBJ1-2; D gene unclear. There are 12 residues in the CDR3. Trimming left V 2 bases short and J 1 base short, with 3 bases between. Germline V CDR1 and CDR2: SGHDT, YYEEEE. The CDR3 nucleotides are TGTGCCAGCAGCTTTAGTAACTATGGCTACACCTTC. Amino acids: CASSFSNYGYTF.

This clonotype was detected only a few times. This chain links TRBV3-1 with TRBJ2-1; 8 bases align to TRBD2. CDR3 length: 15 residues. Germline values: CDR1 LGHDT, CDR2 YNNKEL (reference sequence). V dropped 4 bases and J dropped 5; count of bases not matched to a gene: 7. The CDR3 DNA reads TGTGCCAGCAGCCGCCTCTCCGGGAGGGACAATGAGCAGTTCTTC. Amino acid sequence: CASSRLSGRDNEQFF.

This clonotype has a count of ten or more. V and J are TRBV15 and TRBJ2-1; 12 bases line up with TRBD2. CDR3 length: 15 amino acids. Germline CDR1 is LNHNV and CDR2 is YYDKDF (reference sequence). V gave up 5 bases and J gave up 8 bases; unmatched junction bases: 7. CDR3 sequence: CATSYQTSGRYEQFF. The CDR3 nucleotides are TGTGCCACCAGCTACCAGACTAGCGGGAGATATGAGCAGTTCTTC. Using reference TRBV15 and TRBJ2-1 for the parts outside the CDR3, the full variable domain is DAMVIQNPRYQVTQFGKPVTLSCSQTLNHNVMYWYQQKSSQAPKLLFHYYDKDFNNEADTPDNFQSRRPNTSFCFLDIRSPGLGDTAMYLCATSYQTSGRYEQFFGPGTRLTVL.

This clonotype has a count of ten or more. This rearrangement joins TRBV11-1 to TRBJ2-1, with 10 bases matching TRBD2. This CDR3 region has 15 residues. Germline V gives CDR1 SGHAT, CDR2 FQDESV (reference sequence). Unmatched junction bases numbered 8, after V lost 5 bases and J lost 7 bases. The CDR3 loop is CASSPLAGEWNEQFF. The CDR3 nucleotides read TGTGCCAGCAGCCCCCTAGCGGGAGAATGGAATGAGCAGTTCTTC.

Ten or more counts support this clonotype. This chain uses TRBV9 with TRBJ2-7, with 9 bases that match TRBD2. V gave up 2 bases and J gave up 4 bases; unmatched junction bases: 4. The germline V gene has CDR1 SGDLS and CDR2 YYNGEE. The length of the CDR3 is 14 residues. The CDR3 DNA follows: TGTGCCAGCAGCGTGGGGACTAGCAGATACGAGCAGTACTTC. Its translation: CASSVGTSRYEQYF. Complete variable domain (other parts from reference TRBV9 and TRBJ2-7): DSGVTQTPKHLITATGQRVTLRCSPRSGDLSVYWYQQSLDQGLQFLIQYYNGEERAKGNILERFSAQQFPDLHSELNLSSLELGDSALYFCASSVGTSRYEQYFGPGTRLTVT.

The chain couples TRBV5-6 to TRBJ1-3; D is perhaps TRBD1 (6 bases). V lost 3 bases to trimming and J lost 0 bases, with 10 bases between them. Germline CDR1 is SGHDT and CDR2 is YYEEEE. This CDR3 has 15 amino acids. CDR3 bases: TGTGCCAGCAGCTCCGGGACATCCTCTGGAAACACCATATATTTT. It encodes CASSSGTSSGNTIYF.

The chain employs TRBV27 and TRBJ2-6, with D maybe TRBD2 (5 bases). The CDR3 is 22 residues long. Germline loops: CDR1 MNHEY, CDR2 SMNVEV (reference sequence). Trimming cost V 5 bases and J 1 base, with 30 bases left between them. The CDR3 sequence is CASSAADRTPFTRMSGANVLTF. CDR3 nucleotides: TGTGCCAGCAGTGCAGCAGACCGGACTCCTTTTACGAGGATGTCTGGGGCCAACGTCCTGACTTTC. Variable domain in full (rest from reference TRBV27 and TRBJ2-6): EAQVTQNPRYLITVTGKKLTVTCSQNMNHEYMSWYRQDPGLGLRQIYYSMNVEVTDKGDVPEGYKVSRKEKRNFPLILESPSPNQTSLYFCASSAADRTPFTRMSGANVLTFGAGSRLTVL.

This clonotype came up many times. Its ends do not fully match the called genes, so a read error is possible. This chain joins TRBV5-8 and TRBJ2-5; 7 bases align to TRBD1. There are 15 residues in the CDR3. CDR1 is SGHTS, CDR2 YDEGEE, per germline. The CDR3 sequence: CASSLGQLFQGTQYF. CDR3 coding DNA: TGTGCCAGCAGCCTGGGACAGCTATTCCAAGGGACCCAGTACTTC.

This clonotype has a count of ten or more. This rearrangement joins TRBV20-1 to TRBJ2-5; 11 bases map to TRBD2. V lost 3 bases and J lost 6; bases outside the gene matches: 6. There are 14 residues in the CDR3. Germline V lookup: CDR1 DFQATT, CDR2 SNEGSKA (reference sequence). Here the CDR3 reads CSARTSGTQQTQYF. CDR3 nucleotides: TGCAGTGCTAGGACTAGCGGGACCCAGCAGACCCAGTACTTC.

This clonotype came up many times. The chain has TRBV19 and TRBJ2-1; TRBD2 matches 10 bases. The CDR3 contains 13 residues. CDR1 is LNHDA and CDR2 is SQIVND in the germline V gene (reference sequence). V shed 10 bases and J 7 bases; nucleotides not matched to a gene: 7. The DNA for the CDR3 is TGTGCCACAGCCGGGACTAGCGCGAATGAGCAGTTCTTC. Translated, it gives CATAGTSANEQFF. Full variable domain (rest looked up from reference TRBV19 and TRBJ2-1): DGGITQSPKYLFRKEGQNVTLSCEQNLNHDAMYWYRQDPGQGLRLIYYSQIVNDFQKGDIAEGYSVSREKKESFPLTVTSAQKNPTAFYLCATAGTSANEQFFGPGTRLTVL.

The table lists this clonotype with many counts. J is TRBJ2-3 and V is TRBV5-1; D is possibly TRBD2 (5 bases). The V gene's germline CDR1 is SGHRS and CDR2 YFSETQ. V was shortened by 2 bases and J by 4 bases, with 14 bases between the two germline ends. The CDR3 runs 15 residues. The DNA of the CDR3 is TGCGCCAGCAGCTTCGGGCTAGCTGTACCAGATACGCAGTATTTT. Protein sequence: CASSFGLAVPDTQYF.

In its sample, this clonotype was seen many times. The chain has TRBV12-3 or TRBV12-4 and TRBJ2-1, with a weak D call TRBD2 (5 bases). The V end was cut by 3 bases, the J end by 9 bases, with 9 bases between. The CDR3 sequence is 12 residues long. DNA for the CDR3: TGTGCCAGCAGTTTCGCTAGCTTTGAGCAGTTCTTC. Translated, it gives CASSFASFEQFF.